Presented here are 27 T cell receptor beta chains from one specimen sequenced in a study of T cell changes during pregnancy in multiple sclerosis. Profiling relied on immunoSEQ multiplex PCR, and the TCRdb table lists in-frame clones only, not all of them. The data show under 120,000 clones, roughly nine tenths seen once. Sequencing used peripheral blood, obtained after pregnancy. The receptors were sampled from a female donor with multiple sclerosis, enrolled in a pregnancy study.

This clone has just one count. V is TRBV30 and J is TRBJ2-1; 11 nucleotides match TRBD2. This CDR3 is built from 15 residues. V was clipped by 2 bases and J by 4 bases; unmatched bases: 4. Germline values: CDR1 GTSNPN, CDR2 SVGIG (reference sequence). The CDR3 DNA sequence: TGTGCCTGGAGTCCCGGGACTAGCGGTTACAATGAGCAGTTCTTC. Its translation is CAWSPGTSGYNEQFF.

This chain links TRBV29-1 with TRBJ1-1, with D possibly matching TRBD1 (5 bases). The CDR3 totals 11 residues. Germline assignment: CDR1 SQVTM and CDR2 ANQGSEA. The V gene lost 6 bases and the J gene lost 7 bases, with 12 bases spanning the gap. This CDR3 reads CSVRKRGEAFF. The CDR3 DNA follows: TGCAGCGTCCGTAAAAGGGGTGAAGCTTTCTTT. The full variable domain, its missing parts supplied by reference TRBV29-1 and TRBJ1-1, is SAVISQKPSRDICQRGTSLTIQCQVDSQVTMMFWYRQQPGQSLTLIATANQGSEATYESGFVIDKFPISRPNLTFSTLTVSNMSPEDSSIYLCSVRKRGEAFFGQGTRLTVV.

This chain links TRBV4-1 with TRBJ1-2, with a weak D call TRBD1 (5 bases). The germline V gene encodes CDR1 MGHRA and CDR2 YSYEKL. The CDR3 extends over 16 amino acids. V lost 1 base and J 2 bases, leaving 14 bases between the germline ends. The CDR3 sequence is CASSQGQGPRNYGYTF. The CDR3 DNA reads TGCGCCAGCAGCCAAGGTCAGGGCCCCAGGAACTATGGCTACACCTTC.

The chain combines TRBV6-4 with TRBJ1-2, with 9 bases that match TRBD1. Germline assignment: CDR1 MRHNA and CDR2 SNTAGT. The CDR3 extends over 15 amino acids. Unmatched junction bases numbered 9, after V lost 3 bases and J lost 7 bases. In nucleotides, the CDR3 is TGTGCCAGCAGTGATACGGGACAGGGTCTCTTTGGCTACACCTTC. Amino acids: CASSDTGQGLFGYTF.

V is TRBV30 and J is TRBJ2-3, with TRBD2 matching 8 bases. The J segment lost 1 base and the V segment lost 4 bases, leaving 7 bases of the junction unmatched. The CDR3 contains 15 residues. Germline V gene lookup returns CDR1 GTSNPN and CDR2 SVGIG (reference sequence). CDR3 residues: CAWNRLAKGTDTQYF. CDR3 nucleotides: TGTGCCTGGAACCGACTAGCGAAGGGCACAGATACGCAGTATTTT.

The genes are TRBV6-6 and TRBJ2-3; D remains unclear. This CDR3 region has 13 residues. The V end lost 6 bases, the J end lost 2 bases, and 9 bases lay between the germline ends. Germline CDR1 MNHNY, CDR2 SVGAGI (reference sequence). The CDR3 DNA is TGTGCCAGCAGCATGGCTGTCACAGATACGCAGTATTTT. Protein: CASSMAVTDTQYF.

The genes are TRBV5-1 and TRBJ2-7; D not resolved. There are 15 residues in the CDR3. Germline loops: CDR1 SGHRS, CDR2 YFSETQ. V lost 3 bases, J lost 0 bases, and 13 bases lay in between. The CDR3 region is CASSSFRSPSYEQYF. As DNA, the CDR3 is TGCGCCAGCAGCTCCTTCCGGTCCCCCTCCTACGAGCAGTACTTC.

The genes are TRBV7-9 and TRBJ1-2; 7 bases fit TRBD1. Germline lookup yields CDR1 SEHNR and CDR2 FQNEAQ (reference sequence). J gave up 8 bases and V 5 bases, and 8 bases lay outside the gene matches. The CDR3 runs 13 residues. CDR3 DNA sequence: TGTGCCAGCAGCCCTGACAGGGTGGGCGGCTACACCTTC. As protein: CASSPDRVGGYTF.

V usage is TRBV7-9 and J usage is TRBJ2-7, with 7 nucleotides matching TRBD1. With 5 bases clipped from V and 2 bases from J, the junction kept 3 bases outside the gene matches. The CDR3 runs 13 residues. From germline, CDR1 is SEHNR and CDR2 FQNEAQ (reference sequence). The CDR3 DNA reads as TGTGCCAGCAGCCGAGGACAGGCCTACGAGCAGTACTTC. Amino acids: CASSRGQAYEQYF. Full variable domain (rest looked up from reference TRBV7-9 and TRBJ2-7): DTGVSQNPRHKITKRGQNVTFRCDPISEHNRLYWYRQTLGQGPEFLTYFQNEAQLEKSRLLSDRFSAERPKGSFSTLEIQRTEQGDSAMYLCASSRGQAYEQYFGPGTRLTVT.

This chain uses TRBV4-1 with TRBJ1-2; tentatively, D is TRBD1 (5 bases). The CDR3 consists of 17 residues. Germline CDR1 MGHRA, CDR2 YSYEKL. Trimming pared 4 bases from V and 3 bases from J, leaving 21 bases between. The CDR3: CASSPLGGAHIDYGYTF. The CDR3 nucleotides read TGCGCCAGCAGCCCCCTAGGAGGGGCGCATATAGACTATGGCTACACCTTC.

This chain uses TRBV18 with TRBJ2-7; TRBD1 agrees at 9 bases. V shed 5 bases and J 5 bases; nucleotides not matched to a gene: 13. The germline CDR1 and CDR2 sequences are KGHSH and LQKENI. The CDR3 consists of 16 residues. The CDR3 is CASSVLQGQGGNEQYF. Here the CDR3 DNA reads TGTGCCAGCTCAGTCTTACAGGGACAGGGCGGGAACGAGCAGTACTTC. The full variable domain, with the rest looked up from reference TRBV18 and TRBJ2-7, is NAGVMQNPRHLVRRRGQEARLRCSPMKGHSHVYWYRQLPEEGLKFMVYLQKENIIDESGMPKERFSAEFPKEGPSILRIQQVVRGDSAAYFCASSVLQGQGGNEQYFGPGTRLTVT.

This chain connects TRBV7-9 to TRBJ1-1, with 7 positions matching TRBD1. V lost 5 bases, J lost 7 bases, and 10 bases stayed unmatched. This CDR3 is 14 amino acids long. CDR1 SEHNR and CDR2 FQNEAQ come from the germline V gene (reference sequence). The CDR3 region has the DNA TGTGCCAGCAGCGGAGAATCGGGACAGTTTGAAGCTTTCTTT. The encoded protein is CASSGESGQFEAFF.

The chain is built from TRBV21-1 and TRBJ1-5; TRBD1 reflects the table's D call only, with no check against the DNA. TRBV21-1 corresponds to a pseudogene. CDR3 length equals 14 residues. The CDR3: CASSKMTGNQPQHF. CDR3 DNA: TGTGCCAGCAGCAAAATGACAGGGAATCAGCCCCAGCATTTT.

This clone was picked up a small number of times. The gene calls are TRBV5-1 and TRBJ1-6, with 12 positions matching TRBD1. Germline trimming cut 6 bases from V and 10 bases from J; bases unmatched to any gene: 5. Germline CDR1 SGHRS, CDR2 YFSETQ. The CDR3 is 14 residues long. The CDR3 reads CASTTGTGGSPLHF. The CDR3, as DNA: TGCGCCAGCACGACCGGGACAGGGGGCTCACCCCTCCACTTT.

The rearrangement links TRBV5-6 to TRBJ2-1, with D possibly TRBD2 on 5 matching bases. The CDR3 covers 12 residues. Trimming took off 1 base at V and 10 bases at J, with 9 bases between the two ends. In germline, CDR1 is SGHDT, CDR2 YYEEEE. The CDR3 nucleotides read TGTGCCAGCAGCTTGAGTGGCGGGGAGCAGTTCTTC. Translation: CASSLSGGEQFF.

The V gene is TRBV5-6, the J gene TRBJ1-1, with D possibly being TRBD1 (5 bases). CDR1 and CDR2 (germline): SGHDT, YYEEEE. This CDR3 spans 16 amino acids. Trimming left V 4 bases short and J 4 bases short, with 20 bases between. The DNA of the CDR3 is TGTGCCAGCAGCAACCTAGCCGGGGGTCGTGGCACTGAAGCTTTCTTT. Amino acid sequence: CASSNLAGGRGTEAFF.

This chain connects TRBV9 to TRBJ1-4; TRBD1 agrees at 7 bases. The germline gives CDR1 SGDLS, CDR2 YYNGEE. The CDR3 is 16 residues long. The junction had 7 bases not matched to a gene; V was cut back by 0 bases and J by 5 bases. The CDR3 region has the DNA TGTGCCAGCAGCGTAGGACAGGGTGGGAGGAATGAAAAACTGTTTTTT. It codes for CASSVGQGGRNEKLFF.

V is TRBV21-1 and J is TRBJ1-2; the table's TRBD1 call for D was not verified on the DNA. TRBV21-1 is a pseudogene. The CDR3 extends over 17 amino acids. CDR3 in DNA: TGTGCCAGCAGCAAAGCCGGCAGGGGAGAGAGGGTTGATGGCTACACCTTC. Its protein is CASSKAGRGERVDGYTF.

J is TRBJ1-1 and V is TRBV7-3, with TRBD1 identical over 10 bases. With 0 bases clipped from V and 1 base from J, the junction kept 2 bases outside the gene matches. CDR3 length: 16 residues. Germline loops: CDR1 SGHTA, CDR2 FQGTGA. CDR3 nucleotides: TGTGCCAGCAGCTTAACGGACAGGGGGTCGAACACTGAAGCTTTCTTT. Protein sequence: CASSLTDRGSNTEAFF.

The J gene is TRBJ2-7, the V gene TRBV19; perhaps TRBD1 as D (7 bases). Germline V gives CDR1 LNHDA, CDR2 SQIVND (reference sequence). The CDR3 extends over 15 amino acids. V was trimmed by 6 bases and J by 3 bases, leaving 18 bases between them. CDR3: CASSDQGGPYYEQYF. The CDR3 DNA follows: TGTGCCAGTAGCGATCAGGGGGGCCCTTACTACGAGCAGTACTTC.

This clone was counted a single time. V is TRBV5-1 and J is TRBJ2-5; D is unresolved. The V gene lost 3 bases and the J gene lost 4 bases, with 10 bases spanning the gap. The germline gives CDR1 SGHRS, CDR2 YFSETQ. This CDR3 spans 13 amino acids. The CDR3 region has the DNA TGCGCCAGCAGCTCTGCCGCGTTAGAGACCCAGTACTTC. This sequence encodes CASSSAALETQYF.

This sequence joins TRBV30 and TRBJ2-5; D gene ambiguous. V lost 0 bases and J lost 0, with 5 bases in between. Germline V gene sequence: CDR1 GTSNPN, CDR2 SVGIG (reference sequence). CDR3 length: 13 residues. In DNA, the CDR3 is TGTGCCTGGAGTGTCGGGTACCAAGAGACCCAGTACTTC. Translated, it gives CAWSVGYQETQYF.

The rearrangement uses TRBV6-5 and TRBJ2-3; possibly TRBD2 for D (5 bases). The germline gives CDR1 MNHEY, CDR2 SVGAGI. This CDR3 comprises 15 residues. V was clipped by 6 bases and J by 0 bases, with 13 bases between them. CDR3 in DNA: TGTGCCAGCAGGCCGGACTCACTCAGCACAGATACGCAGTATTTT. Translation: CASRPDSLSTDTQYF.

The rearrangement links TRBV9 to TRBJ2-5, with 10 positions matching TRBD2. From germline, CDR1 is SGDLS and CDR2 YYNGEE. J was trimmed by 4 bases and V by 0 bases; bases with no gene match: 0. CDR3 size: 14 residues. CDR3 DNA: TGTGCCAGCAGCGTAGTAGCGGGGGGAGAGACCCAGTACTTC. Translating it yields CASSVVAGGETQYF.

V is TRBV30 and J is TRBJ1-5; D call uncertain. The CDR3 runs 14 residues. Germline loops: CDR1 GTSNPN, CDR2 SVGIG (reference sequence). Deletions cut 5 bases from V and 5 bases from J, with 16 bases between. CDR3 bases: TGTGCCTGGGGCGGTCATGAAGGCGATCAGCCCCAGCATTTT. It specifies CAWGGHEGDQPQHF. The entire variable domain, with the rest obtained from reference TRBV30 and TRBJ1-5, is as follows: SQTIHQWPATLVQPVGSPLSLECTVEGTSNPNLYWYRQAAGRGLQLLFYSVGIGQISSEVPQNLSASRPQDRQFILSSKKLLLSDSGFYLCAWGGHEGDQPQHFGDGTRLSIL.

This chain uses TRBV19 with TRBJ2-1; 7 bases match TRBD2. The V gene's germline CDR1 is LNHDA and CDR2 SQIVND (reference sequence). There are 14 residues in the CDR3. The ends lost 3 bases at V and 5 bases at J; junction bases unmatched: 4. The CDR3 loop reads CASSMGGGDNEQFF. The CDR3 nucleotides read TGTGCCAGTAGTATGGGGGGGGGAGACAATGAGCAGTTCTTC.

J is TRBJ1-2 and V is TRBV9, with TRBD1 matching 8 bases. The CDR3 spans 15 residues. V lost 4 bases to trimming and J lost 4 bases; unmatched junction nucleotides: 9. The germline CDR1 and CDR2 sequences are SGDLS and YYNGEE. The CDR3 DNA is TGTGCCAGCAGCAACCCAGGGGGCGCTTTCTATGGCTACACCTTC. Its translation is CASSNPGGAFYGYTF.